This is a list of T cell receptor beta chains from one sample in a study of immune cell composition in non-small cell lung cancer. Libraries were prepared by immunoSEQ multiplex PCR; TCRdb keeps only in-frame clonotypes and omits some of them. The sample holds about 3,300 clones, roughly two thirds seen once. The same specimen was also included in a second study, on CD4 T cells in lung cancer.

Sequencing was performed on non-adjacent lung tissue. All receptors come from a human donor with non-small cell lung cancer. The CDR3 runs from the conserved cysteine through the conserved F or W. Size is omitted from some rows. Given values are once, few, many or a class for expanded clones.

CDR3aa,j_gene,v_gene,abundance
CASSVDSDRGYGYTF,TRBJ1-2,TRBV9,.
CAISPGGRGDTQYF,TRBJ2-3,TRBV10-3,.
CASSRPQGELFF,TRBJ2-2,TRBV18,.
CASSPGGTSSGNEQFF,TRBJ2-1,TRBV9,.
CATYRGWGEKLFF,TRBJ1-4,TRBV28,few
CASSYGDRVTEAFF,TRBJ1-1,TRBV6-6,.
CATSGGRRETQYF,TRBJ2-5,TRBV6-1,few
CASRRTGVLTGELFF,TRBJ2-2,TRBV6-1,.
CASSFGPGVINEQFF,TRBJ2-1,TRBV7-8,.
CASKAGRPGGGYTF,TRBJ1-2,TRBV19,.
CASSPREHTEAFF,TRBJ1-1,TRBV19,large
CASSVIAGGSTGELFF,TRBJ2-2,TRBV7-3,.
CASRNDRAGSYEQYF,TRBJ2-7,TRBV6-5,.
CASRQATNEKLFF,TRBJ1-4,TRBV6-1,.
CASRLRKGGNTEAFF,TRBJ1-1,TRBV7-9,.
CASSPRQRSSTDTQYF,TRBJ2-3,TRBV9,.
CASSPGTSGNYEQFF,TRBJ2-1,TRBV5-4,few
CAWSVLAGGTGELFF,TRBJ2-2,TRBV30,.
CASSFTAGGGSAFF,TRBJ1-1,TRBV7-8,once
CASSNTGGRSTEAFF,TRBJ1-1,TRBV11-2,.
CASGEGSTNEKLFF,TRBJ1-4,TRBV6-6,.
CASSQDRYRVGHEQYF,TRBJ2-7,TRBV4-1,.
CASSSQGINQPQHF,TRBJ1-5,TRBV5-4,few
CASSTSQGWNYGYTF,TRBJ1-2,TRBV7-8,.
CASSNCQQGEKLFF,TRBJ1-4,TRBV21-1,.
CASSLLKGLGNTEAFF,TRBJ1-1,TRBV14,.
CSVRGATNNEQFF,TRBJ2-1,TRBV29-1,.
CASSIGRGNTEAFF,TRBJ1-1,TRBV19,few
CASSPQVGSGNTIYF,TRBJ1-3,TRBV5-1,.
CASSPGGGLSYEQYF,TRBJ2-7,TRBV18,.
CASSTYRTSGSGEQFF,TRBJ2-1,TRBV9,.
CASSPDSRTQYF,TRBJ2-5,TRBV7-3,.
CASSFRTSGRGETQYF,TRBJ2-5,TRBV6-5,.
CSVETGVKETQYF,TRBJ2-5,TRBV29-1,few
CASSVGLAATDTQYF,TRBJ2-3,TRBV9,.
CASSLRGGRNSYNEQFF,TRBJ2-1,TRBV7-3,.
CASSGDGRHQNTIYF,TRBJ1-3,TRBV2,once
CASSWTGTSGGYNEQFF,TRBJ2-1,TRBV5-1,.
CASENHRGANTGELFF,TRBJ2-2,TRBV28,few
CASGEGSTNEKLFF,TRBJ1-4,TRBV6-5,few
CASTGQTLNTEAFF,TRBJ1-1,TRBV5-1,.
CSVAGPPNTGELFF,TRBJ2-2,TRBV29-1,.
CASSKLQQESTEAFF,TRBJ1-1,TRBV18,.
CASSLSIADRETFF,TRBJ1-1,TRBV7-3,.
CASSQDRTGELFF,TRBJ2-2,TRBV14,.
CASSLGGSQSTDTQYF,TRBJ2-3,TRBV11-2,.
CASSLAREETQYF,TRBJ2-5,TRBV5-5,.
CASSLSRGDRGELFF,TRBJ2-2,TRBV5-1,few
CASSLVQGSYGYTF,TRBJ1-2,TRBV7-2,.
CASMPLGTGGYGYTF,TRBJ1-2,TRBV9,.
CASSTSDRVSSPLHF,TRBJ1-6,TRBV5-6,.
CASSQLAGGPDTQYF,TRBJ2-3,TRBV10-1,few
CASSPGLAGTEQYF,TRBJ2-7,TRBV28,.
CASSPGTAIQYF,TRBJ2-4,TRBV5-6,.
CASSPSGTGGPEAFF,TRBJ1-1,TRBV4-1,.
CASSQGAQQYF,TRBJ2-7,TRBV6-6,.
CASSKWGAGDEKLFF,TRBJ1-4,TRBV27,few
CASSGTLNTGELFF,TRBJ2-2,TRBV9,.
CATSKWGAGELFF,TRBJ2-2,TRBV15,.
CATTGGLDTEAFF,TRBJ1-1,TRBV19,.